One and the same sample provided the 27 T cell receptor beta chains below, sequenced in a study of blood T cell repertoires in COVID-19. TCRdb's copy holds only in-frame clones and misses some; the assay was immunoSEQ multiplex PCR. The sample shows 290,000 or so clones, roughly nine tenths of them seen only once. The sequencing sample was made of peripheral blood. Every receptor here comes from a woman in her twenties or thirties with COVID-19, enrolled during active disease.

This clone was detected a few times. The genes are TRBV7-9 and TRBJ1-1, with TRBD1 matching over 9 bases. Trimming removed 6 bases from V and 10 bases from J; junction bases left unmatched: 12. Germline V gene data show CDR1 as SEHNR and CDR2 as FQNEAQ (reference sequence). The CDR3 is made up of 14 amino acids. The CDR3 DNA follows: TGTGCCAGCAGTTCCGGGACAGGGTTTATCGGAGCTTTCTTT. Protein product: CASSSGTGFIGAFF. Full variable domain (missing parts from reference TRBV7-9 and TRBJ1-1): DTGVSQNPRHKITKRGQNVTFRCDPISEHNRLYWYRQTLGQGPEFLTYFQNEAQLEKSRLLSDRFSAERPKGSFSTLEIQRTEQGDSAMYLCASSSGTGFIGAFFGQGTRLTVV.

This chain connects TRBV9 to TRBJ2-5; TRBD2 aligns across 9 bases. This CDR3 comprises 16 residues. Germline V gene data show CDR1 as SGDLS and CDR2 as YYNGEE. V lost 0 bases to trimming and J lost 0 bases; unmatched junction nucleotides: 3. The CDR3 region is CASSVAASGDQETQYF. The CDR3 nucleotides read TGTGCCAGCAGCGTAGCGGCTAGCGGGGACCAAGAGACCCAGTACTTC.

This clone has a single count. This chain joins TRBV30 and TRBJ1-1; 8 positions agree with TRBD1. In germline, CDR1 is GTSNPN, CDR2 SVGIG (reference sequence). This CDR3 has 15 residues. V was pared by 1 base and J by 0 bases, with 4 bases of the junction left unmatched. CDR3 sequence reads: CAWSAGQGLNTEAFF. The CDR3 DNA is TGTGCCTGGAGTGCCGGACAGGGATTGAACACTGAAGCTTTCTTT.

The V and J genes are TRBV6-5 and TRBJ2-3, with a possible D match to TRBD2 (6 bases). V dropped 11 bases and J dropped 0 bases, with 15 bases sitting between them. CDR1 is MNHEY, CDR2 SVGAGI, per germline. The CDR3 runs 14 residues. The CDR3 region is CAASRGRSTDTQYF. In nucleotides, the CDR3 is TGTGCCGCCTCCCGGGGGAGAAGCACAGATACGCAGTATTTT.

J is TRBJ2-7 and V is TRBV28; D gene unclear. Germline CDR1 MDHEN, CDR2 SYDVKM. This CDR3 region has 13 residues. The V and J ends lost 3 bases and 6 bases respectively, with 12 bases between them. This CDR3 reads CASSFEARSEQYF. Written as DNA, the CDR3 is TGTGCCAGCAGTTTCGAAGCCCGTAGCGAGCAGTACTTC.

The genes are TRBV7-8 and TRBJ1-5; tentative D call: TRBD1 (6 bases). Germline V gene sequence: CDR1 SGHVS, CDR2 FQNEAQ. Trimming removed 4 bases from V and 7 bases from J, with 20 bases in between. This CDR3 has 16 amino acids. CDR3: CASSYAGTKIDQPQHF. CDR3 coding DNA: TGTGCCAGCAGCTACGCCGGGACAAAGATCGACCAGCCCCAGCATTTT.

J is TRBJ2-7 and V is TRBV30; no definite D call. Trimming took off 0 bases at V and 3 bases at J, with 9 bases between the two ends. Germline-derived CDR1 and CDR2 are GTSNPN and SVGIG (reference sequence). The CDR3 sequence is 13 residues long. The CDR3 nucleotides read TGTGCCTGGAGTGTAAACAGCAACTACGAGCAGTACTTC. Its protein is CAWSVNSNYEQYF.

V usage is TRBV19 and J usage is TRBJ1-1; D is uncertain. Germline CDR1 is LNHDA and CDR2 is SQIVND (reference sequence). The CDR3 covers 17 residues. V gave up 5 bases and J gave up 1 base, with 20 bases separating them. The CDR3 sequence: CASSSLVGGTGNTEAFF. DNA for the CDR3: TGTGCCAGTAGTTCCCTCGTCGGAGGAACTGGGAACACTGAAGCTTTCTTT.

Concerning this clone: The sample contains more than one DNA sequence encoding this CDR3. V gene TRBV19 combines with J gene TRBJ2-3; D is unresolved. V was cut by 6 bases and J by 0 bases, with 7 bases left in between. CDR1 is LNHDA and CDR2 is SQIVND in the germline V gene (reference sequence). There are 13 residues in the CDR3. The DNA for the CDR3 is TGTGCCAGTAGATCAGGAAGCACAGATACGCAGTATTTT. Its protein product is CASRSGSTDTQYF.

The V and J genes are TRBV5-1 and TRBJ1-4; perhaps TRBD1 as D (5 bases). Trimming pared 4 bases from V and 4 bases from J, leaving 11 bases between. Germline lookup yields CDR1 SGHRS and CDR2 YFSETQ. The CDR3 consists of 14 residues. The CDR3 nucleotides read TGCGCCAGCAGCCCCGGACACCGTAATGAAAAACTGTTTTTT. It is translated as CASSPGHRNEKLFF.

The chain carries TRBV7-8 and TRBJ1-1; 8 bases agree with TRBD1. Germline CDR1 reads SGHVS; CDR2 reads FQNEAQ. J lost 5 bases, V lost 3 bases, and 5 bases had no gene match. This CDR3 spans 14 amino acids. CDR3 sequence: CASSLGTGVTEAFF. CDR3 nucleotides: TGTGCCAGCAGCTTGGGGACAGGTGTTACTGAAGCTTTCTTT.

Here the CDR3 DNA reads TGTGCCAGCAGTCTCCGACTCCCCCAAGAGACCCAGTACTTC. Protein: CASSLRLPQETQYF. The chain couples TRBV27 to TRBJ2-5; unclear D gene. This CDR3 region has 14 residues. Germline V gene data show CDR1 as MNHEY and CDR2 as SMNVEV (reference sequence). V lost 5 bases and J lost 1, with 11 bases in between.

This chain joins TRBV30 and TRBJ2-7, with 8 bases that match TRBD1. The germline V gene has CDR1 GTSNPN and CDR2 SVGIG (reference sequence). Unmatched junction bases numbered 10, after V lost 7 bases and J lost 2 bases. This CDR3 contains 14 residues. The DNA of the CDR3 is TGTGCCTACAGGACAGGGCTCGACACCTACGAGCAGTACTTC. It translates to CAYRTGLDTYEQYF.

The chain's CDR3 is CASSEVGTGTNYGYTF. DNA for the CDR3: TGTGCCAGCAGTGAAGTGGGTACAGGGACAAACTATGGCTACACCTTC. The V and J genes are TRBV2 and TRBJ1-2; possibly TRBD1 for D (6 bases). This CDR3 contains 16 residues. Germline CDR1 reads SNHLY; CDR2 reads FYNNEI. V dropped 1 base and J dropped 2 bases, with 14 bases sitting between them.

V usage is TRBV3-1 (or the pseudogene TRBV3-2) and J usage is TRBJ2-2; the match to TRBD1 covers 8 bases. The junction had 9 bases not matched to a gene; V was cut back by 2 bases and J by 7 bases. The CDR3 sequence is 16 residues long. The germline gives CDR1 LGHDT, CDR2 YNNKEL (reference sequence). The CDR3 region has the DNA TGTGCCAGCAGCCAAACGGGACAGGTGTATGGCGGGGAGCTGTTTTTT. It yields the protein CASSQTGQVYGGELFF.

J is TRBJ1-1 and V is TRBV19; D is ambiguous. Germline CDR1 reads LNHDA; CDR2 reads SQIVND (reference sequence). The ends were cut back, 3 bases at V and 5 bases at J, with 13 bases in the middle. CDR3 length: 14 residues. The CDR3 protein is CASSIGVGVTEAFF. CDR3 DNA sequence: TGTGCCAGTAGTATCGGGGTTGGCGTAACTGAAGCTTTCTTT.

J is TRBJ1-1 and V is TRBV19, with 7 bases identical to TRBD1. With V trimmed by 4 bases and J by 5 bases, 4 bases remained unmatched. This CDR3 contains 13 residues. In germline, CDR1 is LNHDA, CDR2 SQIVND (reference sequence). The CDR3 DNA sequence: TGTGCCAGTAGTACAGGGGGAGAGACTGAAGCTTTCTTT. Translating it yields CASSTGGETEAFF.

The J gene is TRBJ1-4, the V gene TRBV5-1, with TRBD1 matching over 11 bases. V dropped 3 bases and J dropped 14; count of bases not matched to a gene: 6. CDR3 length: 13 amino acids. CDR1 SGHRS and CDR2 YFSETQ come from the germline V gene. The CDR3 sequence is CASSYGQGANLFF. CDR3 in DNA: TGCGCCAGCAGCTACGGACAGGGGGCCAATCTGTTTTTT.

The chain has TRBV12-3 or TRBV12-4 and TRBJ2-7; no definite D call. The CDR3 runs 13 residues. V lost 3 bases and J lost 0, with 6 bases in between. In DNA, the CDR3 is TGTGCCAGCAGTTTCTATCTCTCCTACGAGCAGTACTTC. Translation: CASSFYLSYEQYF.

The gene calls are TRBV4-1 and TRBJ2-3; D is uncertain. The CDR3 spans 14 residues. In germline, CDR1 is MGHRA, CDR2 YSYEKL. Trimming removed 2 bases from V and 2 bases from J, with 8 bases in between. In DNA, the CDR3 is TGCGCCAGCAGCCAAACACAAGACACAGATACGCAGTATTTT. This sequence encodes CASSQTQDTDTQYF.

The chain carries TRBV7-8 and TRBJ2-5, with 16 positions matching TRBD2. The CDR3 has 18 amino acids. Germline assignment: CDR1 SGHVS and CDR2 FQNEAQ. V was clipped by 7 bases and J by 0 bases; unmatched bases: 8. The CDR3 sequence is CASTKGTSGREYQETQYF. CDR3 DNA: TGTGCCAGCACCAAGGGGACTAGCGGGAGGGAGTACCAAGAGACCCAGTACTTC.

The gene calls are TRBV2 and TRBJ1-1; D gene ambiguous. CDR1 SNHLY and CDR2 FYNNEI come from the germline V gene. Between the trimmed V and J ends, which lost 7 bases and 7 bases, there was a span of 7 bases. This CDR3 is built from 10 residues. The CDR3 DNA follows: TGTGCCAGCACGGAGGATGAAGCTTTCTTT. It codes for CASTEDEAFF.

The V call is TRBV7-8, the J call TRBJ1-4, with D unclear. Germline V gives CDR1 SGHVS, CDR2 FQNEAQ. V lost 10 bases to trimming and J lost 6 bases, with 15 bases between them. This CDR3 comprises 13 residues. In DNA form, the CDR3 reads TGTGCCACCGCGGGAAGGTTGCATGAAAAACTGTTTTTT. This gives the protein CATAGRLHEKLFF.

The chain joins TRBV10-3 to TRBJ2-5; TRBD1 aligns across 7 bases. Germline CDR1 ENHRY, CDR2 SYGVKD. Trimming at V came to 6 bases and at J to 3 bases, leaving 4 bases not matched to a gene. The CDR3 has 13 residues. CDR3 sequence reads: CAIRAGGEETQYF. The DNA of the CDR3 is TGTGCCATCAGGGCAGGGGGTGAAGAGACCCAGTACTTC.

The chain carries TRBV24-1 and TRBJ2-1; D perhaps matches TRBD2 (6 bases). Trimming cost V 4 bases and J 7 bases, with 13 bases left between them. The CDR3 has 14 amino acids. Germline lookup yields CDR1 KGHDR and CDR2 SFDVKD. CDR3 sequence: CATSDSMGGNEQFF. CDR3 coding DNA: TGTGCCACCAGTGACTCAATGGGGGGAAATGAGCAGTTCTTC.

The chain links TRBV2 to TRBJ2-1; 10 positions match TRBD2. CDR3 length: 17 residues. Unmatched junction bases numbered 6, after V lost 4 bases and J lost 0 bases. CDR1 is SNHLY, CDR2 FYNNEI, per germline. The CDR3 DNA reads TGTGCCAGCAGTGTGCTAGCGGGAGCCAACTCCTACAATGAGCAGTTCTTC. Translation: CASSVLAGANSYNEQFF. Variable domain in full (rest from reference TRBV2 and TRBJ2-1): EPEVTQTPSHQVTQMGQEVILRCVPISNHLYFYWYRQILGQKVEFLVSFYNNEISEKSEIFDDQFSVERPDGSNFTLKIRSTKLEDSAMYFCASSVLAGANSYNEQFFGPGTRLTVL.

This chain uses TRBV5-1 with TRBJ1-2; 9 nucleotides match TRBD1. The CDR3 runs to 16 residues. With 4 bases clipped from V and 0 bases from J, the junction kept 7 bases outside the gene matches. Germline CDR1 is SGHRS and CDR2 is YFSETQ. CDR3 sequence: CASSTGTGLSNYGYTF. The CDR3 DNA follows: TGCGCCAGCAGCACCGGGACAGGGCTTTCTAACTATGGCTACACCTTC.